What follows is one T cell receptor beta chain and its context. Antigen unknown. The sample belongs to a study of OX40 agonist ivuxolimab in advanced cancers. Study background: Among those treated, three patients had partial responses, one with hepatocellular carcinoma and two with cutaneous melanoma. Points from the study as a whole: At 0.1 to 3.0 mg/kg and by week 6, CD4+ and CD8+ T cells in the blood had expanded clonally.

Germline assignment: CDR1 LGHNA and CDR2 YNFKEQ. V was trimmed by 0 bases and J by 5 bases, leaving 10 bases between them. The CDR3 has 14 residues. Generated by immunoSEQ multiplex PCR, the TCRdb table keeps only in-frame clones and is missing some. This table has approximately 58,000 clones, around nine tenths appearing once. The receptor was isolated from an adult with an advanced solid tumor such as melanoma, head and neck, liver or kidney cancer. The chain couples TRBV4-2 to TRBJ2-5; no firm D call. The sequencing here drew on CD4+ or CD8+ T cells sorted from blood, taken in a trial of the OX40 agonist ivuxolimab. The CDR3 loop is CASSQESRWETQYF. CDR3 bases: TGTGCCAGCAGCCAAGAGTCCCGATGGGAGACCCAGTACTTC.